This TCR beta chain appears in the sequencing data of a study of cytomegalovirus exposure and HLA in healthy donors. The CDR3 has 13 residues. CDR1 and CDR2 from the germline V gene are MGHDK and SYGVNS. Trimming pared 2 bases from V and 2 bases from J, leaving 6 bases between. Overall study findings and caveats: Presence/absence analyses rested on an assumption that sequencing depth was roughly uniform across donors.

This clone was observed a handful of times. Its target is unknown. Primers for the PCR totalled 60 Vbeta and 13 Jbeta. TCRdb's copy holds only in-frame clones and misses some; the assay was immunoSEQ multiplex PCR. The data hold some 190,000 clones, with roughly 82% observed a single time. Sequencing was carried out using PBMCs. The sequence derives from a man aged 35-49 years in good health and CMV-seronegative. The chain uses TRBV25-1 and TRBJ1-2; no clear D gene. Here the CDR3 DNA reads TGTGCCAGCAGTGAAATCGGGAACTATGGCTACACCTTC. This encodes CASSEIGNYGYTF.